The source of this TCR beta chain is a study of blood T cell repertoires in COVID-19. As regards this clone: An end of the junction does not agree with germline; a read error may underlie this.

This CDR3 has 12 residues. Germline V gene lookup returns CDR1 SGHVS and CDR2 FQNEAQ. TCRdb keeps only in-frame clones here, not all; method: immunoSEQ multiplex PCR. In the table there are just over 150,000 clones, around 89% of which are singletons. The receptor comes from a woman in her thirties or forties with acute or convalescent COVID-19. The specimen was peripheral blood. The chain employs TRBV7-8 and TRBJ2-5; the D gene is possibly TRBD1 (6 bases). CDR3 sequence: CASSGINRERDF. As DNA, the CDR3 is TGTGCCAGCAGCGGGATCAACAGGGAACGGGACTTC.